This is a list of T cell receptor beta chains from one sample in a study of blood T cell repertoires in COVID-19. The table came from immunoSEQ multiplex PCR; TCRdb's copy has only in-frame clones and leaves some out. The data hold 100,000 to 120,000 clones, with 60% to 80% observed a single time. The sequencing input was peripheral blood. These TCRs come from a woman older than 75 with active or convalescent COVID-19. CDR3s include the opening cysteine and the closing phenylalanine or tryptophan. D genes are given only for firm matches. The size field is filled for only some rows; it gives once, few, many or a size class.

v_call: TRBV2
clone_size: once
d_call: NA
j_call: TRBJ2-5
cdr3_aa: CASSAISTGDGTQYF
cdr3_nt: TGTGCCAGCAGTGCAATATCTACGGGAGACGGGACCCAGTACTTC

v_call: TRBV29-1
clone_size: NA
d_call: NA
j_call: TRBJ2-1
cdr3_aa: CSVRFNEQFF
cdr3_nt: TGCAGCGTGAGGTTCAATGAGCAGTTCTTC

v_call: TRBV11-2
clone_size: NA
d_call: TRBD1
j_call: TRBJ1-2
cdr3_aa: CASSAQGAVGYGYTF
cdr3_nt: TGTGCCAGCAGCGCGCAGGGGGCGGTCGGCTATGGCTACACCTTC

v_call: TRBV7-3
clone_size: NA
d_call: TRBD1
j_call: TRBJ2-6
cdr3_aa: CASSLATGSGANVLTF
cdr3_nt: TGTGCCAGCAGCTTAGCGACAGGGTCAGGGGCCAACGTCCTGACTTTC

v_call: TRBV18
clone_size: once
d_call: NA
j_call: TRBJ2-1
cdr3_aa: CASSETGVWNEQFF
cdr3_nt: TGTGCCAGCTCAGAAACGGGAGTATGGAATGAGCAGTTCTTC

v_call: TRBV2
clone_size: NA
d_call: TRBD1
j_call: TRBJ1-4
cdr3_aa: CASTREGQGSEKLFF
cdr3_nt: TGTGCCAGCACCAGGGAAGGACAGGGGAGTGAAAAACTGTTTTTT

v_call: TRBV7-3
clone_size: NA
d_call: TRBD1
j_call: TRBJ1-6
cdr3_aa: CASSRRTGANSPLHF
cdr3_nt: TGTGCCAGCAGCCGAAGGACAGGGGCTAATTCACCCCTCCACTTT

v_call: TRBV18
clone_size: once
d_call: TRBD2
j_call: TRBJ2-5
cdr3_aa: CASSPFGFERGSQETQYF
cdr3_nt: TGTGCCAGCTCACCATTTGGATTCGAGCGGGGATCGCAAGAGACCCAGTACTTC

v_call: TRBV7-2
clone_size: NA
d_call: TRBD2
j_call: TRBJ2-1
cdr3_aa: CASSLGQIAGQEQFF
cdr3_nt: TGTGCCAGCAGCTTAGGGCAAATAGCGGGACAAGAGCAGTTCTTC

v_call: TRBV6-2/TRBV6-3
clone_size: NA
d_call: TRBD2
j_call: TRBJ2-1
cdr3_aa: CASSQGLAGYVDEQFF
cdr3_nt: TGTGCCAGCAGTCAGGGACTAGCGGGATACGTCGATGAGCAGTTCTTC

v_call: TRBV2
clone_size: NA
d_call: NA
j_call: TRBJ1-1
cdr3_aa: CASSEGGGVGGTEAFF
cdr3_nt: TGTGCCAGCAGTGAAGGGGGCGGGGTGGGTGGCACTGAAGCTTTCTTT

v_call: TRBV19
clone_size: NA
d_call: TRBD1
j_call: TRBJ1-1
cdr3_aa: CASSVTGGWTEAFF
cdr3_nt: TGTGCCAGTAGTGTGACAGGGGGCTGGACTGAAGCTTTCTTT

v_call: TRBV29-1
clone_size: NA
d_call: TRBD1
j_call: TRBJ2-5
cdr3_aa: CSVGVTGVIETQYF
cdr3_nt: TGCAGCGTTGGGGTGACAGGGGTCATAGAGACCCAGTACTTC

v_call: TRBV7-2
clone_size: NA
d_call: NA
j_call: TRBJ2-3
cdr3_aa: CASSLASGTDTQYF
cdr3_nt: TGTGCCAGCAGCTTAGCGTCGGGAACAGATACGCAGTATTTT

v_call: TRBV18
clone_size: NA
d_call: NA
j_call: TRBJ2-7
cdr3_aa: CASSPPAGQRGSEQYF
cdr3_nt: TGTGCCAGCTCACCACCGGCAGGACAGCGAGGGTCCGAGCAGTACTTC

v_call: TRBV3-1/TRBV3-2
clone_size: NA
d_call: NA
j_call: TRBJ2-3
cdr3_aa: CASSPHVRTPGTDTQYF
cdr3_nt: TGTGCCAGCAGCCCCCACGTCCGAACCCCAGGGACAGATACGCAGTATTTT

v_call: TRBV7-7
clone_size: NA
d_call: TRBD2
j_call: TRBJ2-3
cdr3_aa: CASSTGLAGGSDTQYF
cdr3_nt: TGTGCCAGCAGCACGGGACTAGCGGGAGGAAGCGATACGCAGTATTTT

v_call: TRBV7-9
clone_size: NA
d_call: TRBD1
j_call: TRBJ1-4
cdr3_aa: CASSPYPSWTGQKLFF
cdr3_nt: TGTGCCAGCAGCCCATACCCGTCCTGGACAGGTCAAAAACTGTTTTTT

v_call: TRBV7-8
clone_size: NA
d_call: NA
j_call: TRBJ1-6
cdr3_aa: CASSLTERNSPLHF
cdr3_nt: TGTGCCAGCAGCTTGACAGAAAGAAATTCACCCCTCCACTTT

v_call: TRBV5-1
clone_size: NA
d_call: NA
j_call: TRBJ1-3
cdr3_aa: CASSLNRGNTIYF
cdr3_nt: TGCGCCAGCAGCTTGAACCGGGGGAACACCATATATTTT

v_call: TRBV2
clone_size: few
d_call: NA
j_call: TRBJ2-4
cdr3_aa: CASSVDSNNIQYF
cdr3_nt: TGTGCCAGCAGTGTAGACAGTAATAACATTCAGTACTTC

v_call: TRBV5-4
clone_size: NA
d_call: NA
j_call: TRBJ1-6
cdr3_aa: CASSLAIYSPLHF
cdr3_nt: TGTGCCAGCAGCTTGGCTATTTATTCACCCCTCCACTTT

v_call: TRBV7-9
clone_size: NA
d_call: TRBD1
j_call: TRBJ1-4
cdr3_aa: CASSTDRGGEKLFF
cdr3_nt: TGTGCCAGCAGCACCGACAGGGGTGGTGAAAAACTGTTTTTT

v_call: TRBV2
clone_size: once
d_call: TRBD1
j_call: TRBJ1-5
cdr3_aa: CASLRGSSNQPQHF
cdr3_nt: TGTGCCAGCCTCAGGGGGAGCAGCAATCAGCCCCAGCATTTT

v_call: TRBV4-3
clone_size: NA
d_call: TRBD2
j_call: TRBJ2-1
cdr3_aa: CASSHWSGGQNNEQFF
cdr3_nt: TGCGCCAGCAGCCATTGGAGCGGGGGCCAGAACAATGAGCAGTTCTTC

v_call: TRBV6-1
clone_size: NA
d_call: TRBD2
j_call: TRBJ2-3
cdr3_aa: CASSAQLAAGADTQYF
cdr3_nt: TGTGCCAGCAGTGCCCAGCTAGCGGCCGGAGCAGATACGCAGTATTTT

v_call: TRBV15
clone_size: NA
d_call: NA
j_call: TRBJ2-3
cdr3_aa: CATSRGSGGTDTQYF
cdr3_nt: TGTGCCACCAGCAGAGGAAGCGGCGGCACAGATACGCAGTATTTT

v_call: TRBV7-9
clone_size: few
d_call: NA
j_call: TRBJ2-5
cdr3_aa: CASSLSVAAQYF
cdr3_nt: TGTGCCAGCAGCTTAAGTGTTGCGGCCCAGTACTTC

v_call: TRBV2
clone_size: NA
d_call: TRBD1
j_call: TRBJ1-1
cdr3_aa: CASRGTGDEAFF
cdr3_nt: TGTGCCAGCAGGGGGACAGGGGATGAAGCTTTCTTT

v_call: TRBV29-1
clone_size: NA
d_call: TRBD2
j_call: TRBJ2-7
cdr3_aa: CSVPRASGSYEQYF
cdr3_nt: TGCAGCGTCCCCCGGGCTAGCGGGAGCTACGAGCAGTACTTC

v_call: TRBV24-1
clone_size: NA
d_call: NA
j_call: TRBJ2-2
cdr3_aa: CATSDLLPSGTWGEKAGELFF
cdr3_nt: TGTGCCACCAGTGATTTGCTACCATCCGGAACATGGGGGGAGAAAGCCGGGGAGCTGTTTTTT

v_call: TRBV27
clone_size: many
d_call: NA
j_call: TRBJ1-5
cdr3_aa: CASSTGILGNQPQHF
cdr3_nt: TGTGCCAGCAGCACGGGGATATTGGGAAATCAGCCCCAGCATTTT

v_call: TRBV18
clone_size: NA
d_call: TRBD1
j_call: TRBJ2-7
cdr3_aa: CASSPSPGQQAYEQYF
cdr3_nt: TGTGCCAGCTCACCAAGCCCGGGACAGCAAGCCTACGAGCAGTACTTC